This T cell receptor (beta chain) was sequenced in a study of naive and memory T cell subsets. Study-wide findings and caveats: Possibly reflecting memory cells re-expressing CD45RA, a few larger clonotypes occurred in naive repertoires, especially CD8.

From germline, CDR1 is MNHNY and CDR2 SVGAGI (reference sequence). Trimming left V 6 bases short and J 1 base short, with 18 bases between. This CDR3 is 16 amino acids long. Two oligonucleotides, mixed equimolar, formed the beta constant-region primer covering TRBC1 and TRBC2. A 12-nucleotide UMI and the SP2 primer were added to the cDNA 3' end by oligonucleotide ligation. TCRdb used MiXCR to reprocess the UMI-ligation and nested PCR reads, holding one entry per CDR3 protein. The table shows 120,000 to 150,000 distinct CDR3 sequences, with over 15% occurring only once. About this clonotype itself: Its target is unknown.

Source material: naive CD4+ T cells from blood. This TCR derives from a human donor in good health. V and J are TRBV6-6 and TRBJ1-1; possibly TRBD1 for D (5 bases). The CDR3: CASRNPKWQGNTEAFF. CDR3 DNA: TGTGCCAGCAGGAACCCTAAGTGGCAGGGGAACACTGAAGCTTTCTTT.